This T cell receptor beta chain was captured in a study of blood T cell repertoires in COVID-19. TCRdb keeps only in-frame clones here, not all; method: immunoSEQ multiplex PCR. The data contain fewer than 130,000 clones, around 79% of them singletons. The germline V and J ends were trimmed by 10 bases and 9 bases, with 13 bases remaining between them. The CDR3 is 11 amino acids. This clone was picked up a small number of times. This receptor was identified in a man between 65 and 80 years old with active or convalescent COVID-19. The sample was peripheral blood. V gene TRBV12-3 or TRBV12-4 combines with J gene TRBJ2-4, with unresolved D. CDR3 residues: CATIFKSIQYF. The CDR3 bases are TGTGCCACCATCTTCAAGAGCATTCAGTACTTC.